Below, 8 T cell receptor beta chains from the same sample are listed, as sequenced in a study of cytomegalovirus exposure and HLA in healthy donors. Researchers ran the PCR with 60 Vbeta and 13 Jbeta primers. Produced via immunoSEQ multiplex PCR; TCRdb's table is partial and in-frame only. The table for this sample gives around 120,000 clones. Specimen: PBMCs. The receptors stem from a man in his forties or fifties in good health and CMV-seronegative.

The V gene is TRBV7-9, the J gene TRBJ2-7, with TRBD2 identical over 8 bases. J lost 2 bases, V lost 5 bases, and 8 bases had no gene match. The germline CDR1 and CDR2 sequences are SEHNR and FQNEAQ (reference sequence). The CDR3 has 15 amino acids. CDR3 sequence (DNA): TGTGCCAGCAGCCAAGCGGGAGTTCGTCCCTACGAGCAGTACTTC. Translation gives CASSQAGVRPYEQYF. The full variable domain, in which reference TRBV7-9 and TRBJ2-7 provide the parts outside the CDR3, is DTGVSQNPRHKITKRGQNVTFRCDPISEHNRLYWYRQTLGQGPEFLTYFQNEAQLEKSRLLSDRFSAERPKGSFSTLEIQRTEQGDSAMYLCASSQAGVRPYEQYFGPGTRLTVT.

The chain employs TRBV6-6 and TRBJ2-4, with a possible D match to TRBD1 (5 bases). CDR1 and CDR2 from the germline V gene are MNHNY and SVGAGI (reference sequence). This CDR3 has 15 amino acids. The V and J ends lost 0 bases and 0 bases respectively, with 6 bases between them. The CDR3 DNA reads as TGTGCCAGCAGTTACTCTCAGGGAGCCAAAAACATTCAGTACTTC. Translating it yields CASSYSQGAKNIQYF.

The CDR3 region has the DNA TGTGCCAGCGGTTTCCGGGAGACCCAGTACTTC. It encodes CASGFRETQYF. The chain has TRBV6-1 and TRBJ2-5; D is unclear. CDR1 is MNHNS and CDR2 is SASEGT in the germline V gene. The CDR3 is 11 amino acids. Trimming took off 8 bases at V and 5 bases at J, with 9 bases between the two ends.

This rearrangement joins TRBV6-5 to TRBJ1-1; tentatively, D is TRBD1 (6 bases). The CDR3 has 14 amino acids. The germline V gene has CDR1 MNHEY and CDR2 SVGAGI. V lost 0 bases and J lost 2, with 7 bases in between. CDR3 region: CASSYSRGNTEAFF. CDR3 DNA: TGTGCCAGCAGTTACTCCAGGGGAAACACTGAAGCTTTCTTT.

The chain carries TRBV29-1 and TRBJ2-5; 11 nucleotides align to TRBD1. The end of the DNA is better explained by TRBJ2-7, so the J call may be wrong. The CDR3 extends over 12 amino acids. Germline values: CDR1 SQVTM, CDR2 ANQGSEA. The CDR3 DNA is TGCAGCGTACCTGGGACAGGGGGCGAGCAGTACTTC. It is translated as CSVPGTGGEQYF.

The genes are TRBV19 and TRBJ2-7; no firm D call. Germline V gives CDR1 LNHDA, CDR2 SQIVND (reference sequence). Between the trimmed V and J ends, which lost 3 bases and 1 base, there was a span of 7 bases. This CDR3 has 13 amino acids. This CDR3 is CASSILPSYEQYF. Here the CDR3 DNA reads TGTGCCAGTAGTATTCTTCCGTCCTACGAGCAGTACTTC.

The chain is built from TRBV2 and TRBJ2-7; TRBD1 aligns across 9 bases. Germline V CDR1 and CDR2: SNHLY, FYNNEI. V was clipped by 5 bases and J by 4 bases; unmatched bases: 3. The CDR3 spans 13 residues. As DNA, the CDR3 is TGTGCCAGCAGTAGGGACAGGGTGTACGAGCAGTACTTC. Protein: CASSRDRVYEQYF.

DNA for the CDR3: TGTGCCAGCAGTCCGGACAGGTTCTATGGCTACACCTTC. It specifies CASSPDRFYGYTF. The chain is built from TRBV7-2 and TRBJ1-2; TRBD1 aligns across 7 bases. Germline-derived CDR1 and CDR2 are SGHTA and FQGNSA. The CDR3 runs 13 residues. The junction had 5 bases not matched to a gene; V was cut back by 6 bases and J by 4 bases.